This T cell receptor (beta chain) is from a study of T-cell memory formation after mild COVID-19. Findings and caveats of the study: For contracting clones, CD4+ ones sat mainly in CM and EM, CD8+ in EMRA. Whereas later expanders leaned CD4+, clones contracting day 15 to 85 showed a balanced CD4/CD8 makeup.

Regarding this clonotype: Its antigen is undetermined.

This CDR3 is 15 amino acids long. V lost 4 bases and J 2 bases, leaving 13 bases between the germline ends. Germline CDR1 is SGHRS and CDR2 is YFSETQ. TCRdb re-called the 5' RACE reads with MiXCR, one entry per CDR3 protein. This sample yields about 160,000 distinct CDR3 sequences, of which about a third are seen a single time; 9.5% to 15% belongs to the top ten. Sequencing was done on a sample of PBMCs or a T cell subset sorted from them (not recorded which). The TCR comes from an adult woman who had mild COVID-19 (a few samples of this study predate the infection). Cell type and time point are not known. This chain connects TRBV5-1 to TRBJ2-1; D is possibly TRBD1 or TRBD2 (5 bases each). For the CDR3, the DNA is TGCGCCAGCAGCGCCCCCGGGGCGACCTACAATGAGCAGTTCTTC. Translated: CASSAPGATYNEQFF.